This is a list of T cell receptor beta chains from one sample in a study of blood T cell repertoires in COVID-19. The table came from immunoSEQ multiplex PCR; TCRdb's copy has only in-frame clones and leaves some out. The sample contains roughly 140,000 clones, around 81% of which appear only once. The sequenced sample consisted of peripheral blood. The receptor source for this set is a human donor with acute or convalescent COVID-19. The donor label of this sample is uncertain. Both conserved end residues are part of each CDR3. D genes are given only for firm matches. Size is stated for part of the rows, as once, few or many counts, or as a class when the clone is expanded.

v_gene	j_gene	d_gene	abundance	CDR3aa	CDR3nt
TRBV5-5	TRBJ2-3	-	-	CASTPPGADTQYF	TGTGCCAGCACCCCGCCGGGGGCAGATACGCAGTATTTT
TRBV5-5	TRBJ1-1	TRBD1	once	CASSQAQGAQEAFF	TGTGCCAGCAGCCAGGCACAGGGGGCGCAGGAAGCTTTCTTT
TRBV10-1	TRBJ2-7	TRBD1	-	CASSESRTGMWDEQYF	TGCGCCAGCAGTGAGTCCCGGACAGGCATGTGGGACGAGCAGTACTTC
TRBV10-3	TRBJ1-4	TRBD1	-	CAISGWTGQLFF	TGTGCCATCAGTGGATGGACAGGGCAACTGTTTTTT
TRBV18	TRBJ1-2	-	-	CASYGAANYGYTF	TGTGCCAGCTATGGGGCAGCGAACTATGGCTACACCTTC
TRBV6-5	TRBJ1-1	-	-	CASSYLPGVLEAFF	TGTGCCAGCAGTTACCTCCCCGGGGTTCTGGAAGCTTTCTTT
TRBV2	TRBJ1-5	-	-	CASSVGGSQPQHF	TGTGCCAGCAGTGTTGGGGGGAGTCAGCCCCAGCATTTT
TRBV7-6	TRBJ1-1	-	-	CASSLRIGTEAFF	TGTGCCAGCAGCTTGAGGATTGGCACTGAAGCTTTCTTT
TRBV30	TRBJ2-1	-	-	CAWSGIGGIYNEQFF	TGTGCCTGGAGTGGTATAGGGGGAATCTACAATGAGCAGTTCTTC
TRBV12-3/TRBV12-4	TRBJ1-2	-	-	CASSSGFVIPYTF	TGTGCCAGCAGTTCCGGTTTTGTAATCCCCTACACCTTC
TRBV29-1	TRBJ2-1	TRBD1	-	CSVVPGQGAKGTYNEQFF	TGCAGCGTCGTTCCGGGACAGGGGGCTAAAGGGACCTACAATGAGCAGTTCTTC
TRBV5-4	TRBJ2-1	-	-	CASSLEPPVNEQFF	TGTGCCAGCAGCTTGGAGCCCCCGGTGAATGAGCAGTTCTTC
TRBV9	TRBJ2-5	TRBD2	-	CASSVVAGPQETQYF	TGTGCCAGCAGCGTAGTAGCGGGGCCTCAAGAGACCCAGTACTTC
TRBV7-2	TRBJ2-3	-	few	CASSLEGTTDTQYF	TGTGCCAGCAGCTTGGAGGGGACCACAGATACGCAGTATTTT
TRBV10-2	TRBJ1-5	-	-	CASSEQGNQPQHF	TGCGCCAGCAGTGAACAGGGCAATCAGCCCCAGCATTTT
TRBV5-1	TRBJ2-1	-	-	CASSLDLRGNEQFF	TGCGCCAGCAGCTTGGATCTCCGGGGCAATGAGCAGTTCTTC
TRBV6-6	TRBJ1-1	-	-	CASSRHMGAAEAFF	TGTGCCAGCAGCCGCCATATGGGAGCCGCTGAAGCTTTCTTT
TRBV5-1	TRBJ1-3	-	few	CASSLNRVSGNTIYF	TGCGCCAGCAGCTTGAACAGGGTCTCTGGAAACACCATATATTTT
TRBV19	TRBJ1-3	TRBD1	-	CASGQGGGNTIYF	TGTGCCAGCGGACAGGGAGGTGGAAACACCATATATTTT
TRBV7-9	TRBJ1-5	-	-	CASSPGGAGGQPQHF	TGTGCCAGCAGCCCAGGTGGGGCGGGAGGCCAGCCCCAGCATTTT
TRBV30	TRBJ2-5	TRBD2	-	CAWSTGSGGAGTQYF	TGTGCCTGGAGCACGGGTAGCGGGGGGGCTGGGACCCAGTACTTC
TRBV6-6	TRBJ1-4	TRBD1	-	CASKPPGTGSEKLFF	TGTGCCAGCAAGCCACCCGGGACAGGGAGTGAAAAACTGTTTTTT
TRBV6-5	TRBJ1-2	-	-	CASSYVDRGFNYGYTF	TGTGCCAGCAGTTACGTGGACCGGGGGTTTAACTATGGCTACACCTTC
TRBV29-1	TRBJ1-4	TRBD1	once	CSFPGGEEKLFF	TGCAGCTTCCCAGGGGGCGAAGAAAAACTGTTTTTT
TRBV6-2/TRBV6-3	TRBJ1-4	TRBD1	-	CASSTPRTGLFF	TGTGCCAGCAGCACCCCCCGGACAGGTCTGTTTTTT
TRBV5-1	TRBJ2-7	-	-	CASSPTGPYEQYF	TGCGCCAGCAGCCCGACAGGCCCCTACGAGCAGTACTTC
TRBV4-2	TRBJ2-3	TRBD2	-	CASSPLAGGPGTDTQYF	TGTGCCAGCAGCCCACTAGCGGGGGGGCCGGGCACAGATACGCAGTATTTT
TRBV20-1	TRBJ2-1	TRBD2	once	CSASPGTSGENEQFF	TGCAGTGCTAGTCCCGGGACTAGCGGGGAGAATGAGCAGTTCTTC
TRBV27	TRBJ2-7	TRBD2	many	CASRPGGGPYEQYF	TGTGCCAGCAGACCGGGGGGGGGACCCTACGAGCAGTACTTC